This is a list of T cell receptor beta chains from one sample in a study of cytomegalovirus exposure and HLA in healthy donors. TCRdb's copy holds only in-frame clones and misses some; the assay was immunoSEQ multiplex PCR. The repertoire holds approximately 100,000 clones, with around 73% as singletons. Source material: PBMCs. All receptors derive from a man aged 35-49 years in good health and CMV-seronegative. Each CDR3 is given with its conserved first and last residue. Fields, in order: D gene, V gene, clone size, J gene, CDR3 protein, CDR3 DNA. The D gene is left open where the match is weak. Expanded clones get a size class; other rows say once, few or many, or leave the size out.

d_gene: TRBD1; v_gene: TRBV5-1; abundance: -; j_gene: TRBJ2-6; CDR3aa: CASSPRTGVSSGANVLTF; CDR3nt: TGCGCCAGCAGCCCCAGGACAGGGGTAAGCTCTGGGGCCAACGTCCTGACTTTC
d_gene: -; v_gene: TRBV5-4; abundance: once; j_gene: TRBJ2-2; CDR3aa: CASSLSTRNTGELFF; CDR3nt: TGTGCCAGCAGCCTCTCGACACGGAACACCGGGGAGCTGTTTTTT
d_gene: -; v_gene: TRBV5-1; abundance: -; j_gene: TRBJ2-7; CDR3aa: CASSPGSGTLIHEQYF; CDR3nt: TGCGCCAGCAGCCCCGGATCCGGGACATTGATACACGAGCAGTACTTC
d_gene: -; v_gene: TRBV18; abundance: -; j_gene: TRBJ2-7; CDR3aa: CASSPAEESYEQYF; CDR3nt: TGTGCCAGCTCACCCGCAGAAGAATCCTACGAGCAGTACTTC
d_gene: -; v_gene: TRBV6-6; abundance: -; j_gene: TRBJ2-5; CDR3aa: CASSLDSETQYF; CDR3nt: TGTGCCAGCAGCTTAGACAGCGAGACCCAGTACTTC
d_gene: TRBD1; v_gene: TRBV7-8; abundance: -; j_gene: TRBJ2-5; CDR3aa: CASSLDRGETQYF; CDR3nt: TGTGCCAGCAGCTTAGACAGGGGAGAGACCCAGTACTTC
d_gene: -; v_gene: TRBV5-6; abundance: -; j_gene: TRBJ1-1; CDR3aa: CASSFGTGQAFF; CDR3nt: TGTGCCAGCAGCTTCGGAACAGGGCAAGCTTTCTTT
d_gene: TRBD2; v_gene: TRBV7-3; abundance: -; j_gene: TRBJ2-1; CDR3aa: CASSLTVRAGVNEQFF; CDR3nt: TGTGCCAGCAGCTTAACGGTCCGAGCGGGGGTAAATGAGCAGTTCTTC
d_gene: TRBD1; v_gene: TRBV5-1; abundance: -; j_gene: TRBJ1-2; CDR3aa: CASSLETGTGAYGYTF; CDR3nt: TGCGCCAGCAGCTTGGAAACAGGGACAGGGGCCTATGGCTACACCTTC
d_gene: TRBD1; v_gene: TRBV27; abundance: -; j_gene: TRBJ2-6; CDR3aa: CASSSHRGPGANVLTF; CDR3nt: TGTGCCAGCAGTTCCCACAGGGGACCCGGGGCCAACGTCCTGACTTTC
d_gene: -; v_gene: TRBV5-1; abundance: -; j_gene: TRBJ2-7; CDR3aa: CASSLGVGPSEQYF; CDR3nt: TGCGCCAGCAGCTTAGGGGTGGGGCCCAGCGAGCAGTACTTC
d_gene: -; v_gene: TRBV4-1; abundance: -; j_gene: TRBJ1-2; CDR3aa: CASSQGQALGGYTF; CDR3nt: TGCGCCAGCAGCCAAGGCCAGGCTCTCGGTGGCTACACCTTC
d_gene: -; v_gene: TRBV6-1; abundance: -; j_gene: TRBJ1-1; CDR3aa: CASTPGRENTEAFF; CDR3nt: TGTGCCAGCACCCCTGGGCGGGAAAACACTGAAGCTTTCTTT
d_gene: -; v_gene: TRBV6-5; abundance: -; j_gene: TRBJ1-1; CDR3aa: CASSYWQGHRTGEAFF; CDR3nt: TGTGCCAGCAGTTACTGGCAGGGGCATCGGACGGGTGAAGCTTTCTTT
d_gene: TRBD1; v_gene: TRBV5-1; abundance: -; j_gene: TRBJ2-1; CDR3aa: CASSQRTGVYNEQFF; CDR3nt: TGCGCCAGCAGCCAGCGGACAGGGGTATACAATGAGCAGTTCTTC
d_gene: TRBD1; v_gene: TRBV14; abundance: -; j_gene: TRBJ1-1; CDR3aa: CASSPDRVNTEAFF; CDR3nt: TGTGCCAGCAGCCCTGACAGGGTCAACACTGAAGCTTTCTTT
d_gene: TRBD1; v_gene: TRBV19; abundance: few; j_gene: TRBJ2-6; CDR3aa: CASRDRSGSGANVLTF; CDR3nt: TGTGCCAGTAGGGACAGGAGCGGCTCTGGGGCCAACGTCCTGACTTTC
d_gene: TRBD1; v_gene: TRBV12-5; abundance: -; j_gene: TRBJ1-4; CDR3aa: CASGLARQGSNEKLFF; CDR3nt: TGTGCTAGTGGTTTGGCCCGACAGGGTTCCAATGAAAAACTGTTTTTT
d_gene: -; v_gene: TRBV18; abundance: -; j_gene: TRBJ1-5; CDR3aa: CASSPQQGNQPQHF; CDR3nt: TGTGCCAGCTCACCACAACAGGGTAATCAGCCCCAGCATTTT
d_gene: TRBD2; v_gene: TRBV14; abundance: -; j_gene: TRBJ2-1; CDR3aa: CASSLRTSGSSSYNEQFF; CDR3nt: TGTGCCAGCAGCCTCCGGACTAGCGGGTCCAGCTCCTACAATGAGCAGTTCTTC
d_gene: -; v_gene: TRBV28; abundance: -; j_gene: TRBJ1-1; CDR3aa: CASLRGVNEAFF; CDR3nt: TGTGCCAGCCTCCGGGGGGTGAATGAAGCTTTCTTT
d_gene: -; v_gene: TRBV7-6; abundance: -; j_gene: TRBJ2-5; CDR3aa: CASSFISGEETQYF; CDR3nt: TGTGCCAGCAGCTTCATCAGCGGTGAAGAGACCCAGTACTTC
d_gene: -; v_gene: TRBV28; abundance: -; j_gene: TRBJ1-4; CDR3aa: CASSFRQATNEKLFF; CDR3nt: TGTGCCAGCAGTTTTCGTCAGGCAACTAATGAAAAACTGTTTTTT
d_gene: -; v_gene: TRBV29-1; abundance: -; j_gene: TRBJ2-7; CDR3aa: CSVDLAGAYEQYF; CDR3nt: TGCAGCGTTGACCTAGCAGGGGCCTACGAGCAGTACTTC
d_gene: TRBD2; v_gene: TRBV4-2; abundance: -; j_gene: TRBJ2-3; CDR3aa: CASSQEASGGADTQYF; CDR3nt: TGTGCCAGCAGCCAAGAGGCTAGCGGGGGGGCTGATACGCAGTATTTT
d_gene: TRBD2; v_gene: TRBV10-3; abundance: -; j_gene: TRBJ2-1; CDR3aa: CAISGSRGDYNEQFF; CDR3nt: TGTGCCATCAGTGGATCTCGGGGGGACTACAATGAGCAGTTCTTC
d_gene: TRBD2; v_gene: TRBV9; abundance: few; j_gene: TRBJ2-1; CDR3aa: CASSLLAGENNEQFF; CDR3nt: TGTGCCAGCAGCCTCCTCGCGGGGGAAAACAATGAGCAGTTCTTC
d_gene: TRBD1; v_gene: TRBV6-5; abundance: -; j_gene: TRBJ1-2; CDR3aa: CASSPGGSSYGYTF; CDR3nt: TGTGCCAGCAGCCCAGGGGGAAGTAGCTATGGCTACACCTTC
d_gene: -; v_gene: TRBV5-5; abundance: large; j_gene: TRBJ1-1; CDR3aa: CASSPVRGTEAFF; CDR3nt: TGTGCCAGCAGCCCCGTGCGGGGCACTGAAGCTTTCTTT
d_gene: TRBD2; v_gene: TRBV4-3; abundance: -; j_gene: TRBJ2-1; CDR3aa: CASSQDYISLAGEYNEQFF; CDR3nt: TGCGCCAGCAGCCAAGATTATATATCCCTAGCGGGGGAATACAATGAGCAGTTCTTC
d_gene: TRBD1; v_gene: TRBV5-1; abundance: -; j_gene: TRBJ2-3; CDR3aa: CASSLDQGTGLTDTQYF; CDR3nt: TGCGCCAGCAGCTTGGATCAGGGGACAGGGTTAACAGATACGCAGTATTTT
d_gene: -; v_gene: TRBV29-1; abundance: -; j_gene: TRBJ2-7; CDR3aa: CSVAGDGEVDEQYF; CDR3nt: TGCAGCGTAGCCGGAGACGGGGAGGTCGACGAGCAGTACTTC
d_gene: -; v_gene: TRBV19; abundance: few; j_gene: TRBJ1-4; CDR3aa: CASTPYPQGEKLFF; CDR3nt: TGTGCCAGTACCCCCTACCCCCAGGGGGAAAAACTGTTTTTT
d_gene: TRBD1; v_gene: TRBV7-9; abundance: -; j_gene: TRBJ1-2; CDR3aa: CASSLVGQGALDYGYTF; CDR3nt: TGTGCCAGCAGCTTAGTTGGACAGGGGGCTCTTGACTATGGCTACACCTTC
d_gene: -; v_gene: TRBV9; abundance: -; j_gene: TRBJ2-7; CDR3aa: CASSVSPSGSYEQYF; CDR3nt: TGTGCCAGCAGCGTAAGCCCCTCGGGGTCCTACGAGCAGTACTTC
d_gene: -; v_gene: TRBV4-1; abundance: -; j_gene: TRBJ2-7; CDR3aa: CASSQELQGRGYEQYF; CDR3nt: TGCGCCAGCAGCCAAGAGTTACAGGGAAGGGGCTACGAGCAGTACTTC
d_gene: TRBD2; v_gene: TRBV10-3; abundance: -; j_gene: TRBJ2-3; CDR3aa: CAIRSGADTDTQYF; CDR3nt: TGTGCCATCAGGAGCGGGGCCGACACAGATACGCAGTATTTT
d_gene: TRBD2; v_gene: TRBV6-5; abundance: -; j_gene: TRBJ2-7; CDR3aa: CASIPTAGGLWEQYF; CDR3nt: TGTGCCAGCATCCCCACAGCGGGGGGCCTCTGGGAGCAGTACTTC
d_gene: -; v_gene: TRBV27; abundance: -; j_gene: TRBJ2-2; CDR3aa: CAGSPRGWGRGELFF; CDR3nt: TGTGCCGGCAGTCCCCGGGGTTGGGGGCGCGGGGAGCTGTTTTTT
d_gene: TRBD1; v_gene: TRBV7-3; abundance: -; j_gene: TRBJ2-7; CDR3aa: CASSSEGAHPSEQYF; CDR3nt: TGTGCCAGCAGCTCCGAGGGGGCCCACCCCTCCGAGCAGTACTTC
d_gene: -; v_gene: TRBV6-5; abundance: -; j_gene: TRBJ2-7; CDR3aa: CASSYRTQGTYEQYF; CDR3nt: TGTGCCAGCAGTTACCGCACCCAGGGAACCTACGAGCAGTACTTC
d_gene: -; v_gene: TRBV5-1; abundance: -; j_gene: TRBJ1-1; CDR3aa: CASSNGGDTEAFF; CDR3nt: TGCGCCAGCAGCAATGGGGGGGACACTGAAGCTTTCTTT
d_gene: -; v_gene: TRBV6-1; abundance: -; j_gene: TRBJ2-1; CDR3aa: CASSEEKRHNEQFF; CDR3nt: TGTGCCAGCAGTGAAGAGAAGCGGCACAATGAGCAGTTCTTC